Listed below are T cell receptor beta chains from one sample, sequenced in a study of neoadjuvant anti-PD-1 for oral cavity cancer. The data were produced by immunoSEQ multiplex PCR, yet TCRdb's version contains in-frame clones alone and is incomplete. The data contain about 14,000 clones, over 65% of them singletons. The sample was PBMCs, taken before nivolumab (anti-PD-1) treatment. These receptors were obtained from a person aged 35-79 years with oral cavity squamous cell carcinoma. Both conserved end residues are part of each CDR3. A D gene is named only where the DNA matches it firmly. The size of a clone is reported for some rows only, either as once, few or many, or as a class for expanded clones.

V	J	size	D	DNA	CDR3
TRBV7-9	TRBJ1-1	NA	TRBD1	TGTGCCAGCAGCCCTAGGACAGGGAGGTACACTGAAGCTTTCTTT	CASSPRTGRYTEAFF
TRBV5-1	TRBJ2-1	NA	TRBD1	TGCGCCAGCGGCCTTCCCCGGGACAGGGTCGTCAATGAGCAGTTCTTC	CASGLPRDRVVNEQFF
TRBV7-9	TRBJ1-5	NA	NA	TGTGCCAGCAGCTTTTGGAATCAGCCCCAGCATTTT	CASSFWNQPQHF
TRBV7-7	TRBJ2-2	NA	TRBD2	TGTGCTAGCAGCCCAGGGACTAGCGGGGGCGGCACCGGGGAGCTGTTTTTT	CASSPGTSGGGTGELFF
TRBV30	TRBJ1-1	once	TRBD1	TGTGCCTGGAGTACCGTCCAGGGGGCGCGAGCTTTCTTT	CAWSTVQGARAFF
TRBV2	TRBJ1-5	NA	NA	TGTGCCAGCAGTTGGGGGGAAAGCAATCAGCCCCAGCATTTT	CASSWGESNQPQHF
TRBV9	TRBJ2-7	NA	NA	TGTGCCAGCAGCCCCTTCGAAGGTGGGTTTTCCGAGCAGTACTTC	CASSPFEGGFSEQYF
TRBV7-3	TRBJ1-2	few	TRBD1	TGTGCCAGCAGCTCGGGACAGGGAGATGGCTACACCTTC	CASSSGQGDGYTF
TRBV28	TRBJ1-4	NA	NA	TGTGCCAGCAGTATCGTAATGGGCGGGGGAAAACTGTTTTTT	CASSIVMGGGKLFF
TRBV28	TRBJ1-5	NA	NA	TGTGCCAGCATAGGGGGTTATAGCAATCAGCCCCAGCATTTT	CASIGGYSNQPQHF
TRBV6-1	TRBJ1-2	NA	NA	TGTGCCAGCAGCCTAATAGGCGTTAACTATGGCTACACCTTC	CASSLIGVNYGYTF
TRBV10-3	TRBJ2-3	NA	NA	TGTGCCATCAGTGAGCAGACAGGGAGGGGTGCAGATACGCAGTATTTT	CAISEQTGRGADTQYF
TRBV30	TRBJ2-7	NA	NA	TGTGCCTGGAGTCCGGGTCTGGTACGCCGCCACGAGCAGTACTTC	CAWSPGLVRRHEQYF
TRBV11-2	TRBJ2-7	NA	NA	TGTGCCAGCAGGTCCCTTGGCCAGCTAACCTACGAGCAGTACTTC	CASRSLGQLTYEQYF
TRBV18	TRBJ2-7	few	NA	TGTGCCAGCTCACCACTAGACAACTCCTACGAGCAGTACTTC	CASSPLDNSYEQYF
TRBV6-6	TRBJ2-7	NA	TRBD1	TGTGCCAGCAGTTACCGGAGACAGGGGGCAGGGGAGCAGTACTTC	CASSYRRQGAGEQYF
TRBV5-6	TRBJ2-5	NA	NA	TGTGCCAGCAGCTCTACGGGGGATGTAAGGGAGACCCAGTACTTC	CASSSTGDVRETQYF
TRBV5-1	TRBJ1-2	NA	NA	TGCGCCAGCAGCTTGATGGGGGATGGCTACACCTTC	CASSLMGDGYTF
TRBV5-4	TRBJ2-3	NA	TRBD2	TGTGCCAGCAACCTAGCGGGAGGGCTAACAGATACGCAGTATTTT	CASNLAGGLTDTQYF
TRBV10-1	TRBJ2-7	NA	TRBD2	TGCGCCAGCAGTGCTGCTGTAGCGGGAGGGTACGAGCAGTACTTC	CASSAAVAGGYEQYF
TRBV2	TRBJ1-4	NA	TRBD1	TGTGCCAGCAATTGGAGGGGGCGTCAGACTAATGAAAAACTGTTTTTT	CASNWRGRQTNEKLFF
TRBV7-3	TRBJ2-7	NA	TRBD2	TGTGCCAGCAGCTTAACCCCTTCGGGGGGGATCTACGAGCAGTACTTC	CASSLTPSGGIYEQYF
TRBV21-1	TRBJ1-1	NA	NA	TGTGCCAGCGATCCTATGAGGGGAGGAAGAGAAGCTTTCTTT	CASDPMRGGREAFF
TRBV27	TRBJ2-7	NA	NA	TGTGCCAGCAGCCTAGAAACCAGGGGTAGTTCCTACGAGCAGTACTTC	CASSLETRGSSYEQYF
TRBV6-1	TRBJ1-5	NA	NA	TGTGCCAGCAGTGAAGGGGCAGGGATGCAGCCCCAGCATTTT	CASSEGAGMQPQHF
TRBV4-1	TRBJ1-3	NA	NA	TGCGCCAGCAGCCAAACGGGCTCTGGAAACACCATATATTTT	CASSQTGSGNTIYF
TRBV30	TRBJ1-1	NA	NA	TGTGCCTGGAACCCGGGGCCGACTGAAGCTTTCTTT	CAWNPGPTEAFF
TRBV6-6	TRBJ2-7	NA	NA	TGTGCCAGCAGTTACTCGAACTCCTACGAGCAGTACTTC	CASSYSNSYEQYF
TRBV5-5	TRBJ2-3	NA	NA	TGTGCCAGCAGCCAGGCGGGCACAGATACGCAGTATTTT	CASSQAGTDTQYF
TRBV5-4	TRBJ1-4	NA	NA	TGTGCCAGCAGCTTGTTCGGCCAGGCTAATGAAAAACTGTTTTTT	CASSLFGQANEKLFF
TRBV7-9	TRBJ1-1	NA	NA	TGTGCCAGCAGCGTAGTTACCTTGCGCCCCGGGAGAAACACTGAAGCTTTCTTT	CASSVVTLRPGRNTEAFF
TRBV28	TRBJ2-3	NA	TRBD1	TGTGCCAGCAGTATAGGACAGGGGTCGTCGGCAGATACGCAGTATTTT	CASSIGQGSSADTQYF
TRBV6-6	TRBJ1-4	few	NA	TGTGCCAGCAAGCGGGGAGGGAATGAAAAACTGTTTTTT	CASKRGGNEKLFF
TRBV30	TRBJ2-3	NA	NA	TGTGCCTGGACCGGTCCGGGCGATACGCAGTATTTT	CAWTGPGDTQYF
TRBV10-2	TRBJ1-1	once	NA	TGCGCCAGCAGTGACGGCAGGGAAGTCGCTGAAGCTTTCTTT	CASSDGREVAEAFF
TRBV5-1	TRBJ1-5	NA	NA	TGCGCCAGCAGCTTGGCCGGTGGTAGCAATCAGCCCCAGCATTTT	CASSLAGGSNQPQHF
TRBV30	TRBJ2-2	NA	TRBD1	TGTGCCTGGAGTGCACTACAGGGGCCCGGGGAGCTGTTTTTT	CAWSALQGPGELFF
TRBV9	TRBJ2-5	NA	NA	TGTGCCAGCAGCGTCGGAGCTAACAGGGATGGAGAGACCCAGTACTTC	CASSVGANRDGETQYF
TRBV7-9	TRBJ2-2	once	NA	TGTGCCAGCAGCGAAAAATACCTGAACACCGGGGAGCTGTTTTTT	CASSEKYLNTGELFF
TRBV10-3	TRBJ2-3	NA	NA	TGTGCCATCAGTGAGTCAGCAGATACGCAGTATTTT	CAISESADTQYF